The rows below give T cell receptor beta chains drawn from one sample of a study of blood T cell repertoires in COVID-19. TCRdb's copy holds only in-frame clones and misses some; the assay was immunoSEQ multiplex PCR. The sample lists under 250,000 clones, 88% seen once, with roughly 2.5% in the top ten. Sequencing was performed on peripheral blood. All receptors come from a woman in her sixties or seventies with acute or convalescent COVID-19. Both conserved end residues are part of each CDR3. D genes are given only for firm matches. Rows may omit the clone size; those that give it use once, few, many or a size class.

clone size,J gene,D gene,V gene,CDR3 protein,CDR3 DNA
-,TRBJ1-5,-,TRBV2,CASSELVHNQPQHF,TGTGCCAGCAGCGAGCTTGTCCATAATCAGCCCCAGCATTTT
-,TRBJ2-2,-,TRBV10-1,CASSDRGDTGELFF,TGCGCCAGCAGTGACAGGGGGGACACCGGGGAGCTGTTTTTT
-,TRBJ1-2,TRBD1,TRBV5-1,CASSLETGRYGYTF,TGCGCCAGCAGCTTGGAGACAGGGAGGTATGGCTACACCTTC
-,TRBJ2-1,TRBD2,TRBV5-1,CASSRPETSGMGAEQFF,TGCGCCAGCAGTCGCCCGGAAACTAGCGGGATGGGGGCAGAGCAGTTCTTC
once,TRBJ2-5,-,TRBV7-8,CASRKRGRETQYF,TGTGCCAGCAGAAAACGGGGAAGAGAGACCCAGTACTTC
-,TRBJ1-6,TRBD1,TRBV30,CAWSPRPTGPRPLHF,TGTGCCTGGAGCCCCCGCCCGACAGGGCCCCGTCCCCTCCACTTT
-,TRBJ2-3,TRBD2,TRBV7-9,CASSLQGTSEDTQYF,TGTGCCAGCAGCTTACAGGGGACTAGCGAGGATACGCAGTATTTT
-,TRBJ2-7,-,TRBV3-1/TRBV3-2,CASSQAGERLEQYF,TGTGCCAGCAGCCAAGCGGGAGAGCGGCTCGAGCAGTACTTC
-,TRBJ2-1,-,TRBV18,CASSPDWGNEQFF,TGTGCCAGCTCACCGGACTGGGGCAATGAGCAGTTCTTC
once,TRBJ1-2,TRBD1,TRBV2,CASSVRGQGDGYTF,TGTGCCAGCAGTGTTCGAGGACAGGGAGATGGCTACACCTTC
-,TRBJ1-2,-,TRBV3-1/TRBV3-2,CASSQDTVNYGYTF,TGTGCCAGCAGCCAAGATACAGTTAACTATGGCTACACCTTC
-,TRBJ1-4,TRBD1,TRBV27,CASSSGQRKLFF,TGTGCCAGCAGTTCGGGACAGAGAAAACTGTTTTTT
-,TRBJ1-1,-,TRBV4-3,CASSQVAGGTEAFF,TGCGCCAGCAGCCAAGTGGCGGGGGGCACTGAAGCTTTCTTT
-,TRBJ2-7,TRBD2,TRBV2,CASSGDTGTSGIDEQYF,TGTGCCAGCAGTGGAGATACCGGGACTAGCGGGATTGACGAGCAGTACTTC
-,TRBJ1-3,-,TRBV4-2,CASSPPVGEVGNTIYF,TGTGCCAGCAGCCCCCCGGTAGGGGAGGTTGGAAACACCATATATTTT
-,TRBJ1-5,-,TRBV7-9,CASSLEVANQPQHF,TGTGCCAGCAGCTTAGAGGTAGCTAATCAGCCCCAGCATTTT
-,TRBJ1-1,TRBD1,TRBV7-9,CASSFYRTGTVAEAFF,TGTGCCAGCAGCTTTTACAGGACAGGGACGGTCGCTGAAGCTTTCTTT
-,TRBJ1-1,-,TRBV11-2,CASSLRVGGGTEAFF,TGTGCCAGCAGCCTTAGAGTCGGAGGAGGCACTGAAGCTTTCTTT
-,TRBJ1-2,-,TRBV18,CASSPDQANYGYTF,TGTGCCAGCTCACCTGACCAGGCTAACTATGGCTACACCTTC
-,TRBJ1-2,-,TRBV12-2,CASRLAPGPTKEDIYGYTF,TGTGCAAGTCGCTTAGCGCCCGGACCGACCAAGGAGGATATCTATGGCTACACCTTC
-,TRBJ2-1,TRBD2,TRBV24-1,CATSDTVTSGRAYNEQFF,TGTGCCACCAGTGATACGGTGACTAGCGGGAGGGCTTACAATGAGCAGTTCTTC
-,TRBJ1-3,TRBD1,TRBV7-6,CASSANRGSINTIYF,TGTGCCAGCAGCGCGAACAGGGGTAGTATCAACACCATATATTTT
-,TRBJ1-6,TRBD1,TRBV5-1,CASSFGQGSVSPLHF,TGCGCCAGCAGCTTCGGACAGGGAAGCGTTTCACCCCTCCACTTT
-,TRBJ2-7,TRBD1,TRBV6-5,CASSYSRTGRAEQYF,TGTGCCAGCAGTTACTCGAGGACAGGCAGGGCCGAGCAGTACTTC
-,TRBJ2-1,-,TRBV18,CASSSKGGNEQFF,TGTGCCAGCTCGAGTAAGGGAGGCAATGAGCAGTTCTTC
-,TRBJ1-6,-,TRBV6-5,CASSYSTRDNSPLHF,TGTGCCAGCAGTTACTCGACGAGGGATAATTCACCCCTCCACTTT
-,TRBJ1-2,-,TRBV30,CAWSRGYRAIF,TGTGCCTGGAGTAGAGGGTACAGGGCGATCTTC
-,TRBJ1-6,-,TRBV9,CASSVSNQGNSPLHF,TGTGCCAGCAGCGTTTCCAACCAGGGTAATTCACCCCTCCACTTT
-,TRBJ2-3,TRBD1,TRBV4-2,CASSLQGETDTQYF,TGTGCCAGCAGCCTCCAGGGGGAGACAGATACGCAGTATTTT
-,TRBJ2-7,TRBD1,TRBV6-5,CASSYSAPGQGDEQYF,TGTGCCAGCAGTTACTCTGCTCCGGGACAGGGCGACGAGCAGTACTTC
once,TRBJ1-4,TRBD1,TRBV6-5,CASSYAGTGNNEKLFF,TGTGCCAGCAGTTACGCGGGGACAGGAAATAATGAAAAACTGTTTTTT
few,TRBJ2-5,-,TRBV28,CASSYPFRDHETQYF,TGTGCCAGCAGTTACCCTTTCAGGGATCATGAGACCCAGTACTTC
once,TRBJ2-5,TRBD2,TRBV19,CASSITSGGSQETQYF,TGTGCCAGTAGTATAACTAGCGGGGGGTCCCAAGAGACCCAGTACTTC
-,TRBJ1-2,-,TRBV6-2/TRBV6-3,CASSYSYRPNYGYTF,TGTGCCAGCAGTTACTCTTACAGACCTAACTATGGCTACACCTTC
-,TRBJ1-2,TRBD1,TRBV18,CASSPTGQQSYGYTF,TGTGCCAGCTCACCGACGGGACAGCAGAGTTATGGCTACACCTTC
few,TRBJ1-5,TRBD1,TRBV19,CASSVQGYNQPQHF,TGTGCCAGTAGCGTACAGGGGTATAATCAGCCCCAGCATTTT
-,TRBJ2-7,TRBD2,TRBV6-5,CASRQTSAFYEQYF,TGTGCCAGCAGACAGACTAGCGCTTTCTACGAGCAGTACTTC
-,TRBJ1-2,-,TRBV3-1/TRBV3-2,CASSQLGGWGYGYTF,TGTGCCAGCAGCCAATTAGGGGGATGGGGGTATGGCTACACCTTC
-,TRBJ1-1,TRBD1,TRBV18,CASSLGQGAGTEAFF,TGTGCCAGCTCGTTGGGGCAGGGGGCCGGCACTGAAGCTTTCTTT
-,TRBJ2-3,-,TRBV5-1,CASSLTRQGNTDTQYF,TGCGCCAGCAGCTTGACTCGCCAGGGTAACACAGATACGCAGTATTTT
once,TRBJ2-1,TRBD2,TRBV7-9,CASSLLYGRNNEQFF,TGTGCCAGCAGCTTATTGTACGGGAGGAATAATGAGCAGTTCTTC
once,TRBJ2-7,TRBD1,TRBV5-4,CASSFGTDPFEQYF,TGTGCCAGCAGCTTTGGGACAGACCCCTTCGAGCAGTACTTC
-,TRBJ1-1,-,TRBV11-2,CASSPLSRVLTEAFF,TGTGCCAGCAGCCCGTTATCTCGGGTTCTGACTGAAGCTTTCTTT
-,TRBJ2-7,TRBD2,TRBV7-2,CASSKGGTSGYEQYF,TGTGCCAGCAGCAAAGGCGGGACTAGCGGCTACGAGCAGTACTTC
few,TRBJ2-2,-,TRBV5-1,CASSPQDKSDTGELFF,TGCGCCAGCAGCCCTCAAGACAAGTCGGACACCGGGGAGCTGTTTTTT
-,TRBJ1-4,TRBD1,TRBV4-3,CASSGGTAEKLFF,TGCGCCAGCAGCGGCGGGACAGCTGAAAAACTGTTTTTT
-,TRBJ1-5,-,TRBV7-2,CASSLNGVNQPQHF,TGTGCCAGCAGCTTAAACGGAGTCAATCAGCCCCAGCATTTT
-,TRBJ2-7,TRBD2,TRBV7-8,CASSRTSGYEQYF,TGTGCCAGCAGCCGGACTAGCGGGTACGAGCAGTACTTC
-,TRBJ2-7,TRBD2,TRBV11-2,CASSSPLGGIPYEQYF,TGTGCCAGCAGTTCTCCACTGGGGGGGATTCCCTACGAGCAGTACTTC
-,TRBJ1-5,TRBD1,TRBV7-9,CASSLAGQPNQPQHF,TGTGCCAGCAGCTTAGCGGGACAGCCCAATCAGCCCCAGCATTTT
once,TRBJ1-5,-,TRBV21-1,CASSKVSGGDTYNQPQHF,TGTGCCAGCAGCAAAGTATCCGGTGGGGACACCTACAATCAGCCCCAGCATTTT
-,TRBJ1-3,-,TRBV30,CAWKFPGPGNTIYF,TGTGCCTGGAAATTTCCGGGTCCTGGAAACACCATATATTTT
-,TRBJ1-6,TRBD1,TRBV6-5,CASSTGTENSPLHF,TGTGCCAGCAGTACCGGGACAGAAAATTCACCCCTCCACTTT
-,TRBJ2-1,TRBD1,TRBV7-2,CASSTGTGSGYEQFF,TGTGCCAGCAGCACCGGGACAGGGTCGGGGTATGAGCAGTTCTTC
-,TRBJ1-6,-,TRBV30,CAWSVRQGGSPLHF,TGTGCCTGGAGTGTCAGGCAGGGAGGCTCACCCCTCCACTTT